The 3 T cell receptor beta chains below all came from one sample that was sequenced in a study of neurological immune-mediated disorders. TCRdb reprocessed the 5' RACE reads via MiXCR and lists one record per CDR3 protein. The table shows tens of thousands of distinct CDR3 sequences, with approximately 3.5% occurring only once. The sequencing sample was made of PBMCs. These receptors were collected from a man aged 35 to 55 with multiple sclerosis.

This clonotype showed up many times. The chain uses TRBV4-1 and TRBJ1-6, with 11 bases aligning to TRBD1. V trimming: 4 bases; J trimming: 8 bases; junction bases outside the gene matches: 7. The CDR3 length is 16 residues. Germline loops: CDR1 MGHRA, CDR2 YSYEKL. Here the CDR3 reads CASSRRPGQGDSPLHF. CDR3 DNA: TGCGCCAGCAGCCGGAGACCGGGACAGGGGGATTCACCCCTCCACTTT.

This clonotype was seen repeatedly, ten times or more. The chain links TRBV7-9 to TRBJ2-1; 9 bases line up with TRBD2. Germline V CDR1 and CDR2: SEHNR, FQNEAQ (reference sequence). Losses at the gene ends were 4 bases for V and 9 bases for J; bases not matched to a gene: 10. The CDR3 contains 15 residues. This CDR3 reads CASSYSGTSLSEQFF. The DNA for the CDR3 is TGTGCCAGCAGCTATTCCGGGACTAGCCTTTCTGAGCAGTTCTTC.

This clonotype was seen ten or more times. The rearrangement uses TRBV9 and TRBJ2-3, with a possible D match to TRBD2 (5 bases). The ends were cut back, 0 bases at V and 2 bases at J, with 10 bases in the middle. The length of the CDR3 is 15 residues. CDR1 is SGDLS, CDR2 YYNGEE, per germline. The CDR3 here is CASSVGAGLTDTQYF. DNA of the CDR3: TGTGCCAGCAGCGTAGGCGCAGGACTCACAGATACGCAGTATTTT.